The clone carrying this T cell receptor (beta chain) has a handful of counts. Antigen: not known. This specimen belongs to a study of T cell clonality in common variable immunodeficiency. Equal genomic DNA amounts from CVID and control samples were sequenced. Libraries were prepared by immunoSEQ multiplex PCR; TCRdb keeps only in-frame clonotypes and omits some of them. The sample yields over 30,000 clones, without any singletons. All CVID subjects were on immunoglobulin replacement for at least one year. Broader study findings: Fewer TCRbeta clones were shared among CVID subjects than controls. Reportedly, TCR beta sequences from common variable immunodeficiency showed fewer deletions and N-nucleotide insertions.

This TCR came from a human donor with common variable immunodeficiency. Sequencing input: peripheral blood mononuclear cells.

The covered CDR3 bases are TGTGCCAGCAGTGGGGTTGGTCCCCGAACGGGGCCC. Its translation: CASSGVGPRTGP. The full CDR3 protein reads CASSGVGPRTGPQHF. The chain recombines TRBV2 with TRBJ1-5, with D hard to call. The CDR3 is cut off 3 residues early in the read; its end comes from the germline J gene. Germline V lookup: CDR1 SNHLY, CDR2 FYNNEI. The CDR3 contains 15 residues. Trimming pared 4 bases from V and 9 bases from J, leaving 19 bases between.